This T cell receptor (beta chain) was identified in a study of blood T cells in healthy people across ages. V was trimmed by 8 bases and J by 1 base, leaving 15 bases between them. The germline V gene has CDR1 SQVTM and CDR2 ANQGSEA. The length of the CDR3 is 13 residues. Through a sample-barcoded 5' primer and a J-beta primer mix, a second PCR was run for roughly 6 to 12 cycles. One entry per CDR3 protein results from TCRdb running MiXCR on the 5' RACE reads. The table includes 700,000 to 850,000 distinct CDR3 sequences, about 53% detected once. Source material: blood. The receptor comes from an elderly man in good health. The chain has TRBV29-1 and TRBJ2-7; a possible D gene is TRBD2 (6 bases). CDR3 in DNA: TGCAGCATTGTTGTCGGGAGTTCCTACGAGCAGTACTTC. Protein sequence: CSIVVGSSYEQYF.